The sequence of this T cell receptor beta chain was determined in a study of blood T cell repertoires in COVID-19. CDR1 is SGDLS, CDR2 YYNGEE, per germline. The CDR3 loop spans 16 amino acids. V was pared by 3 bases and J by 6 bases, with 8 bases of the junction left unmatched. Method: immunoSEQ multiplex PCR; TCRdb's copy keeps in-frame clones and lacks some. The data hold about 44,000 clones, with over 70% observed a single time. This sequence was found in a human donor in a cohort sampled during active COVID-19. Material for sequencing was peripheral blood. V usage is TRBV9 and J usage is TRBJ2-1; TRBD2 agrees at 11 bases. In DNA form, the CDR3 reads TGTGCCAGCAGCGCCTGGCTAGCGGGAGGATCCAATGAGCAGTTCTTC. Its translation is CASSAWLAGGSNEQFF.